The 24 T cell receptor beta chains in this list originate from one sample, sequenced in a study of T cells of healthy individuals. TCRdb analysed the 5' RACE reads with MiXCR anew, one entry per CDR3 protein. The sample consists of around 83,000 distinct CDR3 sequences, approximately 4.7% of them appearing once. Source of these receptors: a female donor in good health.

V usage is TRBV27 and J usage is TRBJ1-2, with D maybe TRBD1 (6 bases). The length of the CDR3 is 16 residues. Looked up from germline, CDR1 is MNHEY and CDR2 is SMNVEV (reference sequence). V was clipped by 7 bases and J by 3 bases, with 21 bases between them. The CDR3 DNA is TGTGCCAGCAAGGGGAGCTGGGGGGCGCTTGACTATGGCTACACCTTC. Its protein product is CASKGSWGALDYGYTF.

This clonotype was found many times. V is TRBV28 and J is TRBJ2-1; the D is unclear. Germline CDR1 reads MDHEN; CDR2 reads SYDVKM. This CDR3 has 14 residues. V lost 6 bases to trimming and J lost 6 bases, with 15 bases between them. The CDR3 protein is CASSKIISPNEQFF. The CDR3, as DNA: TGTGCCAGCAGCAAAATCATCTCCCCCAATGAGCAGTTCTTC.

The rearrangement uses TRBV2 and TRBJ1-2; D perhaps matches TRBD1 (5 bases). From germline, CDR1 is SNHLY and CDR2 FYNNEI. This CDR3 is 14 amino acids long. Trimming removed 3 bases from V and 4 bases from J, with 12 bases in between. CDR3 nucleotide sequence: TGTGCCAGCAGTGAGACAGAATTTCGCTATGGCTACACCTTC. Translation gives CASSETEFRYGYTF. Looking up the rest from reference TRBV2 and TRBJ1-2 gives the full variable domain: EPEVTQTPSHQVTQMGQEVILRCVPISNHLYFYWYRQILGQKVEFLVSFYNNEISEKSEIFDDQFSVERPDGSNFTLKIRSTKLEDSAMYFCASSETEFRYGYTFGSGTRLTVV.

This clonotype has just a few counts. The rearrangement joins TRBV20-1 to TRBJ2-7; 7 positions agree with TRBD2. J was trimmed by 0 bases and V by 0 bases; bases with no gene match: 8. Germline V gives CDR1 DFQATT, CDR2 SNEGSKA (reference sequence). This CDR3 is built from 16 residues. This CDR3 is CSARDRRLADSYEQYF. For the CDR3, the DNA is TGCAGTGCTAGAGATAGGCGGCTAGCGGACTCCTACGAGCAGTACTTC.

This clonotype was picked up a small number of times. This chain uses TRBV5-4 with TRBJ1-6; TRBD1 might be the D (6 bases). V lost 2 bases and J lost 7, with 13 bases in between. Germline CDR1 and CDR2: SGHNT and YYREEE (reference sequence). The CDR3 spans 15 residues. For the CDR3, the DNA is TGTGCCAGCAGCTTATTTCAGGGGACCAATTCACCCCTCCACTTT. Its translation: CASSLFQGTNSPLHF.

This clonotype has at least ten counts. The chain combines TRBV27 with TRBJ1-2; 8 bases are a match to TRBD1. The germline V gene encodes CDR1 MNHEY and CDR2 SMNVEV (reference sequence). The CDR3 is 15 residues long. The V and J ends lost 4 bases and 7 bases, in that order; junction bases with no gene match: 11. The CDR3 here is CASSSPDRAIAGYTF. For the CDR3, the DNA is TGTGCCAGCAGTTCTCCGGACAGGGCGATCGCTGGCTACACCTTC.

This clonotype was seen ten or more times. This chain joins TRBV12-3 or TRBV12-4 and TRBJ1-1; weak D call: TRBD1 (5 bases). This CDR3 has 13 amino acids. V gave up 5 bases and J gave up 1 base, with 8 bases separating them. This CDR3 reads CASSDTGNTEAFF. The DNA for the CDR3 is TGTGCCAGCAGTGATACAGGGAACACTGAAGCTTTCTTT.

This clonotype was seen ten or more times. DNA of the CDR3: TGTGCCAGCGCCGGCGGGGCCACAGATACGCAGTATTTT. This sequence encodes CASAGGATDTQYF. The chain combines TRBV12-3 or TRBV12-4 with TRBJ2-3, with a weak D call TRBD2 (6 bases). This CDR3 has 13 amino acids. V was clipped by 8 bases and J by 2 bases, with 11 bases between them.

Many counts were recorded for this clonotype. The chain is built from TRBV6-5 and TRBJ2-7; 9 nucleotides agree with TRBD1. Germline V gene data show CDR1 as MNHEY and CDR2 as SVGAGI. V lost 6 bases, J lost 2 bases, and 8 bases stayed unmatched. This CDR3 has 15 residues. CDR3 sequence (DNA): TGTGCCAGCAGGGGGGTGGGGACAGGGCCCTACGAGCAGTACTTC. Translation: CASRGVGTGPYEQYF.

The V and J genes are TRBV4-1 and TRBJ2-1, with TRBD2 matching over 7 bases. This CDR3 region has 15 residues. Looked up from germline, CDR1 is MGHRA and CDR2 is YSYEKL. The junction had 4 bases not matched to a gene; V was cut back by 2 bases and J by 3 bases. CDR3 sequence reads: CASSQSREYYNEQFF. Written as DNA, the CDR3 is TGCGCCAGCAGCCAATCGCGGGAGTACTACAATGAGCAGTTCTTC.

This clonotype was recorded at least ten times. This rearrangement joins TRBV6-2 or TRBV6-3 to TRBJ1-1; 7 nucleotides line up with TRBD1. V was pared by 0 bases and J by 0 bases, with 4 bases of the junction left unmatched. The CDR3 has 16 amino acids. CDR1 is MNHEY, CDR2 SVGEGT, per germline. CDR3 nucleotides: TGTGCCAGCAGTTACTCTCAGACAGGGATGAACACTGAAGCTTTCTTT. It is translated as CASSYSQTGMNTEAFF.

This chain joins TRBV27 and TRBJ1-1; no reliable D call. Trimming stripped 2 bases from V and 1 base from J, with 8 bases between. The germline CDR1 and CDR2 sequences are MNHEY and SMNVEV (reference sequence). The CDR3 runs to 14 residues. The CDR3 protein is CASSLQAENTEAFF. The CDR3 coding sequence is TGTGCCAGCAGTTTACAAGCGGAGAACACTGAAGCTTTCTTT.

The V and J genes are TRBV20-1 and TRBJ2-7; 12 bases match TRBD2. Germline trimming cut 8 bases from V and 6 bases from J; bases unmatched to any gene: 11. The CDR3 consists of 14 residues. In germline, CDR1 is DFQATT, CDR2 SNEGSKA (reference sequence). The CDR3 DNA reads TGCAGTACGACTAGCGGGAGCGTGGTTGGCGAGCAGTACTTC. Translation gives CSTTSGSVVGEQYF.

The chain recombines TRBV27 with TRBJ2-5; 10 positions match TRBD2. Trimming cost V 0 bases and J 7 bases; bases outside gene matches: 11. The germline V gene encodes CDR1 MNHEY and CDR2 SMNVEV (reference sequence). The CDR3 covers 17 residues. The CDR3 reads CASSLSTSSGGFGTQYF. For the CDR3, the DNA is TGTGCCAGCAGTTTATCGACTTCTAGCGGGGGTTTCGGGACCCAGTACTTC.

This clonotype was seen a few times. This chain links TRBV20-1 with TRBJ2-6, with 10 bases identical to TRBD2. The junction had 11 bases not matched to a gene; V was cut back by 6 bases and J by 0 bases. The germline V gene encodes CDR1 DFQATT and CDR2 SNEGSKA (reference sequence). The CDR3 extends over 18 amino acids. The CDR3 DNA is TGCAGTGCCGCTCCGGGACTAGCGATCCACTCTGGGGCCAACGTCCTGACTTTC. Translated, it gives CSAAPGLAIHSGANVLTF.

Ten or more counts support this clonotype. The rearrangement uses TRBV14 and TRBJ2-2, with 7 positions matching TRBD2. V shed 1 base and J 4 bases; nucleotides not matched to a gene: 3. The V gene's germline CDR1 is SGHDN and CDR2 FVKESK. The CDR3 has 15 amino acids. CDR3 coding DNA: TGTGCCAGCAGCCAAGGAGGGAGGGGCACCGGGGAGCTGTTTTTT. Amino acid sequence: CASSQGGRGTGELFF. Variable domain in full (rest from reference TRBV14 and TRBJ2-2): EAGVTQFPSHSVIEKGQTVTLRCDPISGHDNLYWYRRVMGKEIKFLLHFVKESKQDESGMPNNRFLAERTGGTYSTLKVQPAELEDSGVYFCASSQGGRGTGELFFGEGSRLTVL.

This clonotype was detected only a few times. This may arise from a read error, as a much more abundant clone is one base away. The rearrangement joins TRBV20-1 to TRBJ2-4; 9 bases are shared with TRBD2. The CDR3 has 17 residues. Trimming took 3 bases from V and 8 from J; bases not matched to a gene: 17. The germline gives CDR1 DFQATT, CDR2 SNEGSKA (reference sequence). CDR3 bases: TGCAGTGCTAGGGGATTTAGCGGGAGCGTTAGCATGGACATTCAGTACTTC. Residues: CSARGFSGSVSMDIQYF.

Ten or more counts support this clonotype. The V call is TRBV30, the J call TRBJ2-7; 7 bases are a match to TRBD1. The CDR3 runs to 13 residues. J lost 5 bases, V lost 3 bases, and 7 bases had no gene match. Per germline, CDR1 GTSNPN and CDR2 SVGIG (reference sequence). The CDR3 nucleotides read TGTGCCTGGAGAATCGACAGGGCCCACGAGCAGTACTTC. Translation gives CAWRIDRAHEQYF.

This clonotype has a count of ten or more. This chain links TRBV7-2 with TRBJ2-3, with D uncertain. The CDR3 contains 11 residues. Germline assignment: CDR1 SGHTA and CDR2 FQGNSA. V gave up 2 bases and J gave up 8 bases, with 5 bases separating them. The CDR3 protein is CASSLSGTQYF. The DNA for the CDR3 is TGTGCCAGCAGCTTATCCGGTACGCAGTATTTT. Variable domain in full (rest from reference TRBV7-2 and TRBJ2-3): GAGVSQSPSNKVTEKGKDVELRCDPISGHTALYWYRQSLGQGLEFLIYFQGNSAPDKSGLPSDRFSAERTGGSVSTLTIQRTQQEDSAVYLCASSLSGTQYFGPGTRLTVL.

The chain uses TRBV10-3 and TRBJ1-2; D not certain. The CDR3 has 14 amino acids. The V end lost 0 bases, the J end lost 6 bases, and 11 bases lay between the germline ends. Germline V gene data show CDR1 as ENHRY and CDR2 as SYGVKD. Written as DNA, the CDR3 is TGTGCCATCAGTGAGTCCCCGGACGGTAATGGCTACACCTTC. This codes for CAISESPDGNGYTF.

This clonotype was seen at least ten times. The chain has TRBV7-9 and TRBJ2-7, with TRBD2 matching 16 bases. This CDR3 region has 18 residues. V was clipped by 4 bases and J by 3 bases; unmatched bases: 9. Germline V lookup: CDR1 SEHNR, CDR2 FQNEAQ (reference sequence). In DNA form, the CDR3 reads TGTGCCAGCAGCTCGATTCCGGGACTAGCGGGAGGGGTCTACGAGCAGTACTTC. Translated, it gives CASSSIPGLAGGVYEQYF.

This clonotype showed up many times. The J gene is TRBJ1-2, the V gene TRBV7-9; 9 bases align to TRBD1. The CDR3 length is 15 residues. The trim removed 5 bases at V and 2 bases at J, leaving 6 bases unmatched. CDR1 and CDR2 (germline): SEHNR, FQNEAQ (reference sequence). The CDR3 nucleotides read TGTGCCAGCAGCCTGGGACAGGGAGTCAACTATGGCTACACCTTC. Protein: CASSLGQGVNYGYTF.

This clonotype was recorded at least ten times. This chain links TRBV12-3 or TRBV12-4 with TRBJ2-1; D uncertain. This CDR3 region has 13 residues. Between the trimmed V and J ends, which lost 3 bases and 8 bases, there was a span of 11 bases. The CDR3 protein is CASSFVGWDEQFF. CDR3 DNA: TGTGCCAGCAGTTTCGTCGGGTGGGATGAGCAGTTCTTC.

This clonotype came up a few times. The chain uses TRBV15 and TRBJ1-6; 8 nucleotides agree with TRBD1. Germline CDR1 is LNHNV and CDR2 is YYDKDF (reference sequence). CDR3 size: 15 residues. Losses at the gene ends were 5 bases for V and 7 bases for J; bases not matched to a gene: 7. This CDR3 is CATSGGQGVNSPLHF. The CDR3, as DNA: TGTGCCACCAGCGGAGGACAGGGCGTGAATTCACCCCTCCACTTT.